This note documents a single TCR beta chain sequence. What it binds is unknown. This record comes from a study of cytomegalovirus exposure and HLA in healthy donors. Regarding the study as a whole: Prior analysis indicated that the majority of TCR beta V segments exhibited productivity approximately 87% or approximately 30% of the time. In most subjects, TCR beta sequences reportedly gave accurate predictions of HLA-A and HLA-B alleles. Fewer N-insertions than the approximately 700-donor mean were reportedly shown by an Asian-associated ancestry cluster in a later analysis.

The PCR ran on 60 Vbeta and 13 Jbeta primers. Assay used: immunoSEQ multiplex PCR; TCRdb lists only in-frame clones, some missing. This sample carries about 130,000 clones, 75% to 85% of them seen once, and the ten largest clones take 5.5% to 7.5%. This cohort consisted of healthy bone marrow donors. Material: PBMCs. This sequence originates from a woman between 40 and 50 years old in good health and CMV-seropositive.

The CDR3 DNA reads as TGCAGCGTTGAAGAGGTTTTGACTACAGATACGCAGTATTTT. It specifies CSVEEVLTTDTQYF. The V gene is TRBV29-1, the J gene TRBJ2-3; D gene unclear. The V end lost 0 bases, the J end lost 3 bases, and 10 bases lay between the germline ends. Germline V lookup: CDR1 SQVTM, CDR2 ANQGSEA. The CDR3 has 14 residues.